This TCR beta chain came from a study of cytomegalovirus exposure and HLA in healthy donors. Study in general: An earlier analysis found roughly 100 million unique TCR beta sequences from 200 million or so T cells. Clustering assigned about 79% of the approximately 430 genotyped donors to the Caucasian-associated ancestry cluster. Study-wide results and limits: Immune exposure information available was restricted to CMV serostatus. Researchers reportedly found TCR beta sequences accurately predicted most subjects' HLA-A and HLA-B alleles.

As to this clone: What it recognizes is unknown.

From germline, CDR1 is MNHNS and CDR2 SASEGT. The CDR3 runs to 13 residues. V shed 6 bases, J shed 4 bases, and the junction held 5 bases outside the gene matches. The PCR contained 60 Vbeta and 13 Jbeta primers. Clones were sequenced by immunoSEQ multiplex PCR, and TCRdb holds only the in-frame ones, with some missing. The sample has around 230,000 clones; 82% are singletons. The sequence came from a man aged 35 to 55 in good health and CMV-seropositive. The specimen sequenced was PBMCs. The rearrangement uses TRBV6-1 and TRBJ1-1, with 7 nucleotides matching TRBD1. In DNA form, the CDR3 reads TGTGCCAGCAGGCCGACAGGGTCCACTGAAGCTTTCTTT. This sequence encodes CASRPTGSTEAFF.